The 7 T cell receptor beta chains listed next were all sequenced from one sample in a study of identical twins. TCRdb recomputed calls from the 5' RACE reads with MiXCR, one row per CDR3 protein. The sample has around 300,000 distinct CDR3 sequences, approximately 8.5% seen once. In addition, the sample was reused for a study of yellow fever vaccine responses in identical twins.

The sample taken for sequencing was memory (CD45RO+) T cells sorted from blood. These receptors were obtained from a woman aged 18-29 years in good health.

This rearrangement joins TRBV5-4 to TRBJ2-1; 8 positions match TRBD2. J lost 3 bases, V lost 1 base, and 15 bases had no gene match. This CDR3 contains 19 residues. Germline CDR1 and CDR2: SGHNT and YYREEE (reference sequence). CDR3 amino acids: CASSLYLAGLPLYYNEQFF. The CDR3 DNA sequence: TGTGCCAGCAGCTTGTATTTAGCGGGGCTACCCCTTTACTACAATGAGCAGTTCTTC.

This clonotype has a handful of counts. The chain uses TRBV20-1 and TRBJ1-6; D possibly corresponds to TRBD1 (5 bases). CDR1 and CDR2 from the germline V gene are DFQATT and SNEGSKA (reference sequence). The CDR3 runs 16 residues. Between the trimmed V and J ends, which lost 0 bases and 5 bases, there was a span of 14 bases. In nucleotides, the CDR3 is TGCAGTGCTAGAGAAACCCTCGGGACGGATAATTCACCCCTCCACTTT. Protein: CSARETLGTDNSPLHF.

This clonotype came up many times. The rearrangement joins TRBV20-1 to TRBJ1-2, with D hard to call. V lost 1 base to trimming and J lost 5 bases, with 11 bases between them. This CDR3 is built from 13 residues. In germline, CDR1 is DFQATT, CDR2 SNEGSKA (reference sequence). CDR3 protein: CSARVRAGYGYTF. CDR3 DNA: TGCAGTGCTAGAGTGCGGGCCGGGTATGGCTACACCTTC.

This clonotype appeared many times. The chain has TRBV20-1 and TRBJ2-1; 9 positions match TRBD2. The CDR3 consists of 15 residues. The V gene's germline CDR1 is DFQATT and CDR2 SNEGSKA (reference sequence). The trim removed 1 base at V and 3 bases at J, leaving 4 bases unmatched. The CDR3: CSARGGGRDYNEQFF. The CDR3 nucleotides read TGCAGTGCTAGAGGAGGCGGGAGGGACTACAATGAGCAGTTCTTC.

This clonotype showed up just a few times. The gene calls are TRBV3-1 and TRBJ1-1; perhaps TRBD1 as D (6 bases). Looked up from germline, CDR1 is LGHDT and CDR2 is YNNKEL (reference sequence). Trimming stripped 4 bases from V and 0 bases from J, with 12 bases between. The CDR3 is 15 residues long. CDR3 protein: CASSRGQIMNTEAFF. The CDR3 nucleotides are TGTGCCAGCAGCCGCGGACAGATCATGAACACTGAAGCTTTCTTT.

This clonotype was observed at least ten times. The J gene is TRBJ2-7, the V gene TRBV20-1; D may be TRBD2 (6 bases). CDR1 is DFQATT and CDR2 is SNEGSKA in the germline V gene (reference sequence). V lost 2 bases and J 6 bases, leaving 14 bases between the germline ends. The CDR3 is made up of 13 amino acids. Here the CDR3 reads CSARKGSSAEQYF. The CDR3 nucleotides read TGCAGTGCTAGAAAAGGGTCTAGCGCCGAGCAGTACTTC.

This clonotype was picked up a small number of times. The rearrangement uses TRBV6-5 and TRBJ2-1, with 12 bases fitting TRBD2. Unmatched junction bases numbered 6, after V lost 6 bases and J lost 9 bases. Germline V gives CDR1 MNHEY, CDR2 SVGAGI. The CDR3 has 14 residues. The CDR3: CASSLGLAGFEQFF. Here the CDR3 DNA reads TGTGCCAGCAGCTTAGGACTAGCGGGATTTGAGCAGTTCTTC.